Listed below are T cell receptor beta chains from one sample, sequenced in a study of blood T cell repertoires in COVID-19. Generated by immunoSEQ multiplex PCR, the TCRdb table keeps only in-frame clones and is missing some. The table records about 240,000 clones, approximately 90% of them present only once. Material for sequencing was PBMCs or T cells enriched from blood (not recorded which). The receptors stem from a woman in her thirties who had recovered from COVID-19. The CDR3 runs from the conserved cysteine through the conserved F or W. D genes are given only for firm matches. The listing skips clone size in some rows; elsewhere it reads once, few, many or a size class.

clone size,D gene,J gene,V gene,CDR3 DNA,CDR3 protein
-,-,TRBJ1-1,TRBV7-2,TGTGCCAGCAGCCCCCAGGTGCAGAACACTGAAGCTTTCTTT,CASSPQVQNTEAFF
-,TRBD2,TRBJ2-1,TRBV27,TGTGCCAGCAGTCTTTATAGCGGGACCGTCAATGAGCAGTTCTTC,CASSLYSGTVNEQFF
-,-,TRBJ1-2,TRBV9,TGTGCCAGCAGCGTAGAGTGGGACGGGGGTTCGGGCTACACCTTC,CASSVEWDGGSGYTF
once,-,TRBJ1-1,TRBV18,TGTGCCAGCTCACCACGCCCGGGGGGGGTAATAGTCACTGAAGCTTTCTTT,CASSPRPGGVIVTEAFF
-,-,TRBJ1-6,TRBV7-2,TGTGCCAGCAGCTTAAATGGGCTCGAGCTGAATTCACCCCTCCACTTT,CASSLNGLELNSPLHF
once,-,TRBJ2-3,TRBV9,TGTGCCAGCAGCCCCCCGAATTACCAGTACACAGATACGCAGTATTTT,CASSPPNYQYTDTQYF
-,-,TRBJ1-4,TRBV5-1,TGCGCCAGCACGACAGACCTTACAACTAATGAAAAACTGTTTTTT,CASTTDLTTNEKLFF
-,-,TRBJ1-5,TRBV28,TGTGCCAGCACGTCCGGGACTATGGGGCAGCCCCAGCATTTT,CASTSGTMGQPQHF
-,TRBD2,TRBJ2-1,TRBV5-5,TGTGCCAGCAGCACGGGACTAGCGGGCTACAATGAGCAGTTCTTC,CASSTGLAGYNEQFF
-,TRBD1,TRBJ1-5,TRBV6-2/TRBV6-3,TGTGCCAGCAGTTACGAGCGGGGGACAGGGGATAATCAGCCCCAGCATTTT,CASSYERGTGDNQPQHF
-,TRBD1,TRBJ1-2,TRBV2,TGTGCCAGCAGTTACCAGGGGGCGCGCGGCTACACCTTC,CASSYQGARGYTF
-,-,TRBJ1-2,TRBV11-1,TGTGCCAGCAGCTCAAATCAGGGTGCCTATGGCTACACCTTC,CASSSNQGAYGYTF
-,TRBD2,TRBJ2-1,TRBV28,TGTGCCAGCAGCCCCAATCCGGGACTAGCGGGAGGTCGTTCCTACAATGAGCAGTTCTTC,CASSPNPGLAGGRSYNEQFF
-,-,TRBJ1-1,TRBV6-2/TRBV6-3,TGTGCCAGCAGTTCCCCACGAGCCCCTGAAGCTTTCTTT,CASSSPRAPEAFF
-,TRBD2,TRBJ2-1,TRBV5-8,TGTGCCAGCAGCTTGCTAGCGGCCTCCTACAATGAGCAGTTCTTC,CASSLLAASYNEQFF
-,-,TRBJ1-4,TRBV4-1,TGCGCCAGCAGCCAACGTACCGGGACCGCCGGGGGTGAAGAAAAACTGTTTTTT,CASSQRTGTAGGEEKLFF
-,-,TRBJ1-1,TRBV10-2,TGCGCCAGCAGCCCTCGGGGGGGGAACACTGAAGCTTTCTTT,CASSPRGGNTEAFF
-,-,TRBJ2-7,TRBV4-3,TGCGCCAGCAGCCAAGAAGGAGACTCTGGAGTGGGGCAGTACTTC,CASSQEGDSGVGQYF
-,-,TRBJ2-5,TRBV3-1/TRBV3-2,TGTGCCAGCAGCCAGCGCTGGCGGGACCAAGAGACCCAGTACTTC,CASSQRWRDQETQYF
-,TRBD1,TRBJ2-7,TRBV5-4,TGTGCCAGCAGCTTTCCAGGGGGACCACGGGGCGAGCAGTACTTC,CASSFPGGPRGEQYF
-,-,TRBJ2-7,TRBV10-3,TGTGCCATCAGTGCAGGACAAGCCTACGAGCAGTACTTC,CAISAGQAYEQYF
-,TRBD1,TRBJ2-1,TRBV3-1/TRBV3-2,TGTGCCAGCAGCCTGGGGACAGGGAACAATGAGCAGTTCTTC,CASSLGTGNNEQFF
-,TRBD1,TRBJ1-1,TRBV25-1,TGTGCCAGCAGTGATGTTACAGGGGGCATCACTGAAGCTTTCTTT,CASSDVTGGITEAFF
-,-,TRBJ1-2,TRBV13,TGTGCCAGCAGCTTCAGGGGTCCTAACTATGGCTACACCTTC,CASSFRGPNYGYTF
-,-,TRBJ1-5,TRBV6-5,TGTGCCAGCAGACCGGCCCCAGGACCCCAGCATTTT,CASRPAPGPQHF
-,TRBD1,TRBJ2-5,TRBV7-2,TGTGCCAGCAGCTTATTCGGGACAGGGGGCCAAGAGACCCAGTACTTC,CASSLFGTGGQETQYF
-,TRBD1,TRBJ1-1,TRBV30,TGTGCCTGGAGTGGGGGACAGGGGTTTTGGAAAGCTTTCTTT,CAWSGGQGFWKAFF
-,-,TRBJ2-1,TRBV27,TGTGCCAGCGGCCACAATGAGCAGTTCTTC,CASGHNEQFF
-,-,TRBJ1-1,TRBV9,TGTGCCAGCAGCGTCCAGGGAGGCACTGAAGCTTTCTTT,CASSVQGGTEAFF
-,-,TRBJ2-3,TRBV5-6,TGTGCCAGCAGCTTGGTTAGAGGACGGGGGAGCACAGATACGCAGTATTTT,CASSLVRGRGSTDTQYF
many,-,TRBJ1-1,TRBV11-2,TGTGCCAGCAGCTTAGATCTTTCCAGGGAAGCTTTCTTT,CASSLDLSREAFF
-,TRBD1,TRBJ1-1,TRBV4-3,TGCGCCAGCAGCGTTACAGGGGAGATGAACACTGAAGCTTTCTTT,CASSVTGEMNTEAFF
-,-,TRBJ1-2,TRBV28,TGTGCCAGCAGTCCCGCGGGGGTTTACTATGGCTACACCTTC,CASSPAGVYYGYTF
-,TRBD1,TRBJ1-5,TRBV4-2,TGTGCCAGCAGCCAAGTGGAACAGGGGTATCAGCCCCAGCATTTT,CASSQVEQGYQPQHF
-,-,TRBJ1-1,TRBV30,TGTGCCTGGAGTGTTACATTGAACACTGAAGCTTTCTTT,CAWSVTLNTEAFF
-,TRBD1,TRBJ2-1,TRBV18,TGTGCCAGCTCACTTCGTCCGGGACAGGTAAAAAGCAATGAGCAGTTCTTC,CASSLRPGQVKSNEQFF
-,-,TRBJ2-7,TRBV7-9,TGTGCCAGCAGCTCTCGCGGGGAATACCGGAACGAGCAGTACTTC,CASSSRGEYRNEQYF
-,TRBD1,TRBJ1-4,TRBV28,TGTGCCAGCAGTTTAAGGACAGGCCGAGCTGAAAAACTGTTTTTT,CASSLRTGRAEKLFF
-,-,TRBJ2-6,TRBV27,TGTGCCAGCAGTTTATCACCCAGTGGGGCCAACGTCCTGACTTTC,CASSLSPSGANVLTF
-,-,TRBJ2-6,TRBV7-9,TGTGCCAGCAGCTTCATAGCGCGTGAGGCCAACGTCCTGACTTTC,CASSFIAREANVLTF
-,-,TRBJ1-1,TRBV5-1,TGCGCCAGCAGCTTGGTGCCGGGGGATAACACTGAAGCTTTCTTT,CASSLVPGDNTEAFF
-,TRBD1,TRBJ2-3,TRBV5-5,TGTGCCAGCAGTCGGGACAGCCGTAGCACAGATACGCAGTATTTT,CASSRDSRSTDTQYF
-,-,TRBJ2-7,TRBV18,TGTGCCAGCTCACCACTACAGGATCACTACGAGCAGTACTTC,CASSPLQDHYEQYF
-,-,TRBJ2-7,TRBV2,TGTGCCAGCAGTGGAGCCCCCCACAACTACGAGCAGTACTTC,CASSGAPHNYEQYF
-,-,TRBJ2-1,TRBV28,TGTGCCAGCAGTTTTATGAGATCTTCGGAGTTCTTC,CASSFMRSSEFF